This T cell receptor beta chain was obtained from a study of control samples from healthy donors and cancer patients. The CDR3 consists of 18 residues. Germline-derived CDR1 and CDR2 are MDHEN and SYDVKM. The V and J ends lost 4 bases and 0 bases, in that order; junction bases with no gene match: 7. Measured with immunoSEQ multiplex PCR; TCRdb has only the in-frame clones, and not every one. The repertoire consists of about 120,000 clones, with around 89% occurring once and the leading ten covering 30% to 50%. The sample taken for sequencing was blood. The chain has TRBV28 and TRBJ2-6, with 9 nucleotides matching TRBD2. The sequence came from a man over 45 in good health. The CDR3 loop is CASSSSGATLSGANVLTF. The DNA of the CDR3 is TGTGCCAGCAGTTCTAGCGGGGCTACCCTCTCTGGGGCCAACGTCCTGACTTTC.